This TCR beta chain was observed in a study of T cell responses to AZD1222 COVID-19 vaccine. Overall study findings and caveats: Clonal diversity may have been underestimated in mostly white British donors. Rises in breadth and depth of Spike-specific TCRs came after two AZD1222 doses.

With respect to this clone: Antigen unknown.

Using immunoSEQ multiplex PCR, the repertoire was profiled, and TCRdb retains in-frame clones only, with some absent. The sample records about 180,000 clones, around nine tenths being singletons. The J segment lost 8 bases and the V segment lost 0 bases, leaving 3 bases of the junction unmatched. This CDR3 has 13 amino acids. Germline V gene data show CDR1 as MNHEY and CDR2 as SVGAGI. This sequence originates from an adult in good health. This sequence joins TRBV6-5 and TRBJ1-2, with 7 bases that match TRBD1. This specimen consisted of peripheral blood, obtained on day 0 of AZD1222 vaccination. CDR3: CASSYSGGEGYTF. Here the CDR3 DNA reads TGTGCCAGCAGTTACTCAGGGGGCGAAGGCTACACCTTC.